This T cell receptor beta chain was captured by sequencing in a study of T cell responses to AZD1222 COVID-19 vaccine. Whole-study results and caveats: Clonal diversity may have been underestimated, and the donors were mostly white British, with more females than males.

As regards this clone: What it binds is not known.

This CDR3 is 15 amino acids long. In germline, CDR1 is MGHRA, CDR2 YSYEKL. V lost 1 base, J lost 3 bases, and 2 bases stayed unmatched. Some clones are missing from TCRdb's copy, which holds only in-frame ones; the method was immunoSEQ multiplex PCR. The repertoire holds about 120,000 clones, with around 92% as singletons. V is TRBV4-1 and J is TRBJ1-5, with 8 positions matching TRBD1. This sequence was found in an adult in good health. Sequencing was performed on peripheral blood, taken on day 0 of AZD1222 vaccination. The CDR3: CASSQGTGSNQPQHF. CDR3 DNA: TGCGCCAGCAGCCAAGGGACAGGGTCCAATCAGCCCCAGCATTTT.